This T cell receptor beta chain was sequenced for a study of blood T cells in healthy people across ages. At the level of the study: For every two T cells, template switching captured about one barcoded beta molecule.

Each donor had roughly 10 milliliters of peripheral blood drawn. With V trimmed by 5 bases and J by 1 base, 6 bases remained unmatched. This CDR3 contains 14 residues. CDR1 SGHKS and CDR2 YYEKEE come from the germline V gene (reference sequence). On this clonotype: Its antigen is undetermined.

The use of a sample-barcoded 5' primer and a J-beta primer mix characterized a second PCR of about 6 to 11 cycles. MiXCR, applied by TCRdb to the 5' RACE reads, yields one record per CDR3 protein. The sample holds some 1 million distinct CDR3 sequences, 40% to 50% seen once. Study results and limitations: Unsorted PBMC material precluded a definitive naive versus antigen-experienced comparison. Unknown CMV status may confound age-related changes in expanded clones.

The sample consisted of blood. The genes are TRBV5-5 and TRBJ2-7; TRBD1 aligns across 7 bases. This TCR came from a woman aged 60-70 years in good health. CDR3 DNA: TGTGCCAGCAGACAGGGGTGGACTTCCTACGAGCAGTACTTC. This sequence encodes CASRQGWTSYEQYF.